Presented here are 26 T cell receptor beta chains from one specimen sequenced in a study of cytomegalovirus exposure and HLA in healthy donors (dated by TCRdb to 2016 to 2017). The library was made by the immunoSEQ multiplex PCR assay. Sourced from immuneACCESS, this table was stored by TCRdb with only in-frame sequences that have V and J called. A share of the clones is absent; for the studies checked, an unresolved V gene accounts for under half, and the remainder has no known explanation. The sample table holds about 140,000 clones, of which about 90% were seen once. The ten largest clones add up to less than 3.5% of the sample. The sequencing input was PBMCs. These receptors all stem from a man younger than 35 in good health and CMV-seronegative.

The J gene is TRBJ2-3, the V gene TRBV14, with D possibly being TRBD1 (6 bases). The CDR3 totals 16 residues. V was pared by 4 bases and J by 5 bases, with 19 bases between. Germline CDR1 reads SGHDN; CDR2 reads FVKESK. CDR3 protein: CASSRYLVGGGDTQYF. The CDR3 coding sequence is TGTGCCAGCAGCCGGTACCTAGTAGGGGGTGGAGATACGCAGTATTTT.

V is TRBV7-2 and J is TRBJ1-2; D might be TRBD1 (5 bases). CDR1 SGHTA and CDR2 FQGNSA come from the germline V gene. The CDR3 runs to 13 residues. Trimming cost V 2 bases and J 3 bases, with 7 bases left between them. CDR3 sequence (DNA): TGTGCCAGCAGCTTATCAGGGTACTATGGCTACACCTTC. As protein: CASSLSGYYGYTF.

This rearrangement joins TRBV5-6 to TRBJ2-5; a possible D gene is TRBD2 (5 bases). From germline, CDR1 is SGHDT and CDR2 YYEEEE. The V and J ends lost 2 bases and 3 bases respectively, with 8 bases between them. The CDR3 spans 13 residues. This chain's CDR3 is CASSLLGEETQYF. DNA for the CDR3: TGTGCCAGCAGCTTATTGGGAGAAGAGACCCAGTACTTC.

This clone was detected once. The gene calls are TRBV7-9 and TRBJ1-2, with unresolved D. CDR3 size: 14 residues. Trimming took 3 bases from V and 3 from J, leaving 11 bases between them. In germline, CDR1 is SEHNR, CDR2 FQNEAQ (reference sequence). This CDR3 reads CASSFTESYYGYTF. The CDR3 DNA reads TGTGCCAGCAGCTTTACAGAATCCTACTATGGCTACACCTTC.

V is TRBV6-5 and J is TRBJ1-1; tentatively, D is TRBD1 (5 bases). The CDR3 runs to 12 residues. In germline, CDR1 is MNHEY, CDR2 SVGAGI. V gave up 6 bases and J gave up 10 bases, with 15 bases separating them. CDR3 nucleotides: TGTGCCAGCAGCCAAGGGGCTTTGGGAGCTTTCTTT. It yields the protein CASSQGALGAFF.

The chain uses TRBV10-3 and TRBJ1-2; TRBD1 agrees at 12 bases. V was pared by 8 bases and J by 7 bases, with 5 bases of the junction left unmatched. The CDR3 sequence is 13 residues long. Germline CDR1 ENHRY, CDR2 SYGVKD. CDR3 in amino acids: CAIGTGGEGGYTF. CDR3 nucleotide sequence: TGTGCCATCGGGACAGGGGGCGAAGGTGGCTACACCTTC.

J is TRBJ2-1 and V is TRBV30; 11 bases map to TRBD2. Trimming cost V 4 bases and J 9 bases; bases outside gene matches: 8. The germline V gene encodes CDR1 GTSNPN and CDR2 SVGIG (reference sequence). The CDR3 sequence is 14 residues long. The DNA for the CDR3 is TGTGCCTGGAATATACTAGCGGGAGTTCGTGAGCAGTTCTTC. Its translation is CAWNILAGVREQFF.

The chain recombines TRBV30 with TRBJ1-1; 7 bases line up with TRBD1. CDR1 is GTSNPN, CDR2 SVGIG, per germline (reference sequence). This CDR3 is 11 amino acids long. V was pared by 3 bases and J by 8 bases, with 3 bases of the junction left unmatched. This chain's CDR3 is CAWSGTVEAFF. DNA of the CDR3: TGTGCCTGGAGCGGGACAGTCGAAGCTTTCTTT.

This clone is a singleton in its sample. J is TRBJ1-1 and V is TRBV29-1; D might be TRBD1 (5 bases). CDR3 length: 12 amino acids. Trimming removed 6 bases from V and 1 base from J, with 9 bases in between. The germline CDR1 and CDR2 sequences are SQVTM and ANQGSEA. CDR3 sequence reads: CSVTTANTEAFF. The CDR3, as DNA: TGCAGCGTGACGACAGCGAACACTGAAGCTTTCTTT.

V gene TRBV6-6 combines with J gene TRBJ2-1, with D possibly being TRBD2 (6 bases). The ends were cut back, 0 bases at V and 4 bases at J, with 10 bases in the middle. Germline CDR1 is MNHNY and CDR2 is SVGAGI (reference sequence). This CDR3 spans 15 amino acids. The CDR3 region is CASSYSLAEYNEQFF. CDR3 in DNA: TGTGCCAGCAGTTACTCGTTAGCGGAGTACAATGAGCAGTTCTTC.

The chain couples TRBV5-8 to TRBJ1-3; 7 nucleotides align to TRBD1. Per the germline V gene, CDR1 is SGHTS and CDR2 is YDEGEE. Losses at the gene ends were 4 bases for V and 5 bases for J; bases not matched to a gene: 6. This CDR3 comprises 14 residues. The CDR3 nucleotides read TGTGCCAGCAGCGTAAGGGGGCCGCGAAACACCATATATTTT. Protein sequence: CASSVRGPRNTIYF.

The CDR3 DNA sequence: TGCAGCTCCACCGGGACTGCTTTTATAAATGAGCAGTTCTTC. This translates into CSSTGTAFINEQFF. V usage is TRBV29-1 and J usage is TRBJ2-1; tentative D call: TRBD2 (6 bases). The CDR3 totals 14 residues. Per germline, CDR1 SQVTM and CDR2 ANQGSEA. V dropped 8 bases and J dropped 7 bases, with 21 bases sitting between them.

The chain carries TRBV5-6 and TRBJ2-3; 13 nucleotides agree with TRBD2. CDR3 length equals 16 residues. J gave up 6 bases and V 7 bases, and 11 bases lay outside the gene matches. Germline assignment: CDR1 SGHDT and CDR2 YYEEEE. CDR3: CASLLDGLAGVDTQYF. CDR3 DNA: TGTGCCAGCTTACTGGATGGACTAGCGGGAGTGGATACGCAGTATTTT.

The V gene is TRBV27, the J gene TRBJ1-2; 10 positions agree with TRBD1. Losses at the gene ends were 4 bases for V and 3 bases for J; bases not matched to a gene: 5. Germline loops: CDR1 MNHEY, CDR2 SMNVEV (reference sequence). CDR3 length: 15 amino acids. CDR3 bases: TGTGCCAGCAGTTCCGACAGGGGGCGAGACTATGGCTACACCTTC. Its protein product is CASSSDRGRDYGYTF.

V is TRBV11-2 and J is TRBJ2-3; 7 bases are a match to TRBD2. Germline V gene sequence: CDR1 SGHAT, CDR2 FQNNGV. Trimming took 1 base from V and 9 from J; bases not matched to a gene: 10. The CDR3 spans 15 residues. The CDR3 coding sequence is TGTGCCAGCAGCTTAGTTCCGGGAGGTTCGAGGACGCAGTATTTT. This encodes CASSLVPGGSRTQYF.

This clone showed up just once. The rearrangement uses TRBV29-1 and TRBJ2-7, with TRBD1 identical over 8 bases. V lost 4 bases, J lost 3 bases, and 11 bases stayed unmatched. From germline, CDR1 is SQVTM and CDR2 ANQGSEA. The CDR3 is made up of 15 amino acids. CDR3 in amino acids: CSVVGRGTGVYEQYF. The CDR3 DNA reads as TGCAGCGTTGTTGGTCGGGGGACAGGAGTCTACGAGCAGTACTTC.

This clone was detected only a few times. The chain carries TRBV5-1 and TRBJ1-1; 7 bases match TRBD1. V dropped 5 bases and J dropped 0; count of bases not matched to a gene: 4. The CDR3 is 14 amino acids. Germline V CDR1 and CDR2: SGHRS, YFSETQ. CDR3: CASSRQGVNTEAFF. CDR3 coding DNA: TGCGCCAGCAGTCGACAGGGAGTGAACACTGAAGCTTTCTTT.

Note on this clone: The sample contains more than one DNA sequence encoding this CDR3. The rearrangement links TRBV27 to TRBJ1-5; D is unclear. The CDR3 has 13 residues. Trimming removed 0 bases at V and 4 bases at J, with 4 bases between. Germline V gene data show CDR1 as MNHEY and CDR2 as SMNVEV (reference sequence). The CDR3 loop is CASSLSRNQPQHF. The CDR3 DNA sequence: TGTGCCAGCAGTTTATCGAGAAATCAGCCCCAGCATTTT.

The chain is built from TRBV11-2 and TRBJ1-1; D unresolved. V lost 5 bases and J lost 1, with 11 bases in between. CDR3 length equals 14 residues. Per germline, CDR1 SGHAT and CDR2 FQNNGV. The CDR3 region is CASSRLGANTEAFF. CDR3 bases: TGTGCCAGCAGCCGTTTAGGAGCGAACACTGAAGCTTTCTTT. The variable domain in full, completed from reference TRBV11-2 and TRBJ1-1, reads EAGVAQSPRYKIIEKRQSVAFWCNPISGHATLYWYQQILGQGPKLLIQFQNNGVVDDSQLPKDRFSAERLKGVDSTLKIQPAKLEDSAVYLCASSRLGANTEAFFGQGTRLTVV.

This clone was seen only once. The rearrangement links TRBV29-1 to TRBJ2-4; 14 bases match TRBD2. This CDR3 is built from 18 residues. The ends lost 3 bases at V and 2 bases at J; junction bases unmatched: 9. CDR1 SQVTM and CDR2 ANQGSEA come from the germline V gene. The CDR3: CSVDGLAGGISTKNIQYF. The CDR3 bases are TGCAGCGTTGATGGACTAGCGGGGGGAATTTCCACCAAAAACATTCAGTACTTC.

The V and J genes are TRBV11-1 and TRBJ2-1, with D tentatively TRBD2 (7 bases). The germline gives CDR1 SGHAT, CDR2 FQDESV (reference sequence). The germline V and J ends were trimmed by 7 bases and 2 bases, with 15 bases remaining between them. The CDR3 loop spans 15 amino acids. CDR3 residues: CASTRGGGAYNEQFF. The CDR3 DNA follows: TGTGCCAGCACCCGGGGAGGGGGGGCCTACAATGAGCAGTTCTTC.

The chain combines TRBV7-8 with TRBJ2-2, with TRBD2 identical over 12 bases. Germline V lookup: CDR1 SGHVS, CDR2 FQNEAQ. J gave up 5 bases and V 5 bases, and 3 bases lay outside the gene matches. The CDR3 is 15 residues long. DNA of the CDR3: TGTGCCAGCAGCCGAGGACTAGCGGGAACCGGGGAGCTGTTTTTT. Translation gives CASSRGLAGTGELFF.

This sequence joins TRBV11-3 and TRBJ1-1; D might be TRBD1 (5 bases). Germline V lookup: CDR1 SGHNT, CDR2 YENEEA. The CDR3 consists of 15 residues. V dropped 8 bases and J dropped 5 bases, with 21 bases sitting between them. Here the CDR3 reads CASSSGPGGKTEAFF. CDR3 nucleotide sequence: TGTGCCAGCTCGTCAGGCCCGGGGGGAAAGACTGAAGCTTTCTTT.

In DNA, the CDR3 is TGTGCCAGCAGGGGGGGGCAGCGAATTTTCTTT. Its protein is CASRGGQRIFF. The chain carries TRBV2 and TRBJ1-1; tentative D call: TRBD1 (6 bases). The germline V gene has CDR1 SNHLY and CDR2 FYNNEI. Trimming stripped 6 bases from V and 13 bases from J, with 15 bases between. CDR3 length: 11 amino acids.

This chain connects TRBV6-5 to TRBJ1-4; 8 bases map to TRBD1. V shed 3 bases, J shed 8 bases, and the junction held 11 bases outside the gene matches. This CDR3 is built from 16 residues. Germline CDR1 and CDR2: MNHEY and SVGAGI. The CDR3 DNA reads as TGTGCCAGCAGTTATTCGTGGACAGGGAGCACGGAAAAACTGTTTTTT. Translated: CASSYSWTGSTEKLFF.

This clone was detected only once. The chain is built from TRBV7-2 and TRBJ2-7, with a tentative D call TRBD1 (6 bases). The CDR3 has 14 amino acids. Germline V CDR1 and CDR2: SGHTA, FQGNSA. The V gene lost 5 bases and the J gene lost 0 bases, with 11 bases spanning the gap. CDR3 amino acids: CASSATGYSYEQYF. The CDR3 DNA reads as TGTGCCAGCAGCGCTACAGGGTACTCCTACGAGCAGTACTTC.